One sample yielded the 28 T cell receptor beta chains listed below, sequenced in a study of response to subunit inactivated influenza vaccine. Each CDR3 protein is one row after TCRdb ran MiXCR on the RT-PCR reads. This sample has hundreds of thousands of distinct CDR3 sequences; roughly 18% occur once, and the top ten carry around 9.9%. This specimen consisted of PBMCs from blood, obtained 5 days after vaccination. The receptor set was obtained from a man aged 45 to 65 who received an inactivated influenza vaccine.

The J gene is TRBJ1-5, the V gene TRBV20-1; D uncertain. This CDR3 contains 15 residues. V was trimmed by 4 bases and J by 6 bases, leaving 19 bases between them. CDR1 is DFQATT, CDR2 SNEGSKA, per germline (reference sequence). The CDR3 sequence: CSATGKFGQGQPQHF. CDR3 sequence (DNA): TGCAGTGCTACTGGGAAGTTTGGCCAAGGTCAGCCCCAGCATTTT.

The sample holds a few counts of this clonotype. The chain joins TRBV20-1 to TRBJ1-1; D perhaps matches TRBD1 (6 bases). V was clipped by 3 bases and J by 5 bases, with 10 bases between them. The CDR3 sequence is 12 residues long. Germline V lookup: CDR1 DFQATT, CDR2 SNEGSKA (reference sequence). The CDR3 nucleotides are TGCAGTGCTAGCTACAGGGCTACTGAAGCTTTCTTT. Its protein is CSASYRATEAFF.

This clonotype was observed a handful of times. This chain uses TRBV5-1 with TRBJ2-3; TRBD1 is a possible D gene (6 bases). The V gene lost 1 base and the J gene lost 4 bases, with 16 bases spanning the gap. The CDR3 runs 16 residues. CDR1 SGHRS and CDR2 YFSETQ come from the germline V gene. The CDR3: CASSLYGQGKADTQYF. CDR3 nucleotide sequence: TGCGCCAGCAGCTTGTACGGCCAGGGGAAAGCAGATACGCAGTATTTT. Full variable domain (rest looked up from reference TRBV5-1 and TRBJ2-3): KAGVTQTPRYLIKTRGQQVTLSCSPISGHRSVSWYQQTPGQGLQFLFEYFSETQRNKGNFPGRFSGRQFSNSRSEMNVSTLELGDSALYLCASSLYGQGKADTQYFGPGTRLTVL.

This chain links TRBV12-3 or TRBV12-4 with TRBJ2-2; 8 positions match TRBD1. The V segment lost 6 bases and the J segment 2 bases; nucleotides outside the gene matches: 5. This CDR3 is built from 15 residues. CDR3 bases: TGTGCCAGCAGCCCGACAGGGGACAACACCGGGGAGCTGTTTTTT. Translating gives CASSPTGDNTGELFF.

This clonotype was recorded a few times. The rearrangement joins TRBV7-2 to TRBJ2-3; maybe TRBD1 (5 bases). This CDR3 contains 14 residues. The germline V gene encodes CDR1 SGHTA and CDR2 FQGNSA. V was trimmed by 2 bases and J by 2 bases, leaving 8 bases between them. The CDR3 loop is CASSLRQFTDTQYF. DNA of the CDR3: TGTGCCAGCAGCTTAAGACAGTTCACAGATACGCAGTATTTT.

This sequence joins TRBV20-1 and TRBJ2-1; D is ambiguous. Germline CDR1 DFQATT, CDR2 SNEGSKA (reference sequence). V was cut by 4 bases and J by 6 bases, with 22 bases left in between. This CDR3 has 16 amino acids. The CDR3 loop reads CSAIPLLRQLGNEQFF. CDR3 sequence (DNA): TGCAGTGCTATCCCCCTCCTAAGACAACTGGGCAATGAGCAGTTCTTC.

This clonotype showed up just a few times. V and J are TRBV25-1 and TRBJ1-5; D may be TRBD1 (5 bases). The germline V and J ends were trimmed by 2 bases and 9 bases, with 8 bases remaining between them. Germline lookup yields CDR1 MGHDK and CDR2 SYGVNS. The CDR3 has 12 amino acids. The CDR3 is CASSEGTWPQHF. The CDR3 DNA sequence: TGTGCCAGCAGTGAAGGGACTTGGCCCCAGCATTTT.

The CDR3 loop reads CASSPLFVDTEAFF. CDR3 sequence (DNA): TGTGCCAGCAGTCCGTTATTCGTGGACACTGAAGCTTTCTTT. The chain employs TRBV12-3 or TRBV12-4 and TRBJ1-1; D ambiguous. The V end was cut by 5 bases, the J end by 3 bases, with 13 bases between. This CDR3 is 14 amino acids long.

This clonotype has at least ten counts. The CDR3 spells CASSLAGTGRLEQFF. The CDR3 DNA reads TGTGCCAGCAGCTTAGCGGGGACAGGGCGGCTTGAGCAGTTCTTC. The genes are TRBV7-2 and TRBJ2-1; the match to TRBD1 covers 9 bases. The CDR3 covers 15 residues. J was trimmed by 9 bases and V by 0 bases; bases with no gene match: 6. Germline V lookup: CDR1 SGHTA, CDR2 FQGNSA.

The genes are TRBV5-4 and TRBJ2-7; TRBD2 might be the D (8 bases). Germline CDR1 SGHNT, CDR2 YYREEE (reference sequence). The length of the CDR3 is 20 residues. Trimming stripped 1 base from V and 0 bases from J, with 26 bases between. The CDR3 loop is CASSLFATGRGLAGSYEQYF. CDR3 sequence (DNA): TGTGCCAGCAGCTTGTTCGCAACAGGTAGGGGGCTAGCGGGCTCCTACGAGCAGTACTTC.

V and J are TRBV2 and TRBJ2-7; no firm D call. Trimming pared 2 bases from V and 2 bases from J, leaving 4 bases between. This CDR3 contains 12 residues. Germline lookup yields CDR1 SNHLY and CDR2 FYNNEI. CDR3 coding DNA: TGTGCCAGCAGTGAACGGGCCTACGAGCAGTACTTC. Translating it yields CASSERAYEQYF.

V and J are TRBV6-2 or TRBV6-3 and TRBJ1-5; maybe TRBD1 (6 bases). The V gene's germline CDR1 is MNHEY and CDR2 SVGEGT. With 7 bases removed from V and 4 bases from J, the gap between germline ends came to 17 bases. The CDR3 runs 15 residues. The CDR3 DNA reads as TGTGCCAGCACCCACTGGGGGGCAGAGAATCAGCCCCAGCATTTT. Translating it yields CASTHWGAENQPQHF.

This clonotype appeared a few times. The rearrangement joins TRBV7-2 to TRBJ1-5; D might be TRBD1 (6 bases). Germline V gene data show CDR1 as SGHTA and CDR2 as FQGNSA. V was cut by 0 bases and J by 3 bases, with 9 bases left in between. This CDR3 comprises 15 residues. CDR3 nucleotide sequence: TGTGCCAGCAGCTTAGCAGGGGGGAACAATCAGCCCCAGCATTTT. Protein sequence: CASSLAGGNNQPQHF.

The table lists this clonotype with a few counts. The chain has TRBV27 and TRBJ2-1, with a possible D match to TRBD2 (5 bases). Germline assignment: CDR1 MNHEY and CDR2 SMNVEV (reference sequence). Trimming shortened V by 4 bases and J by 7 bases, and 11 bases separated the two germline ends. The CDR3 contains 13 residues. CDR3 region: CASSSPGGNEQFF. In nucleotides, the CDR3 is TGTGCCAGCAGTTCTCCGGGCGGGAATGAGCAGTTCTTC.

The J gene is TRBJ2-1, the V gene TRBV7-3; the match to TRBD1 covers 10 bases. Looked up from germline, CDR1 is SGHTA and CDR2 is FQGTGA. Trimming took 6 bases from V and 9 from J; bases not matched to a gene: 8. The CDR3 consists of 14 residues. The DNA for the CDR3 is TGTGCCAGCAGACCCGGGACAGGGGTCGGTGAGCAGTTCTTC. Amino acid sequence: CASRPGTGVGEQFF.

This clonotype was observed a handful of times. The chain combines TRBV6-6 with TRBJ1-1; tentatively, D is TRBD1 (5 bases). Trimming left V 2 bases short and J 11 bases short, with 9 bases between. CDR1 is MNHNY, CDR2 SVGAGI, per germline (reference sequence). There are 11 residues in the CDR3. CDR3 sequence reads: CASSYGGGAFF. CDR3 bases: TGTGCCAGCAGTTACGGGGGTGGGGCTTTCTTT.

The chain joins TRBV6-1 to TRBJ2-2; TRBD2 agrees at 7 bases. This CDR3 is built from 15 residues. From germline, CDR1 is MNHNS and CDR2 SASEGT. J gave up 7 bases and V 6 bases, and 11 bases lay outside the gene matches. The CDR3 coding sequence is TGTGCCAGCAGATGGGCAGCGGGATCGAACGGGGAGCTGTTTTTT. Translation gives CASRWAAGSNGELFF.

This chain uses TRBV12-3 or TRBV12-4 with TRBJ2-1; 7 bases agree with TRBD2. The CDR3 has 15 residues. J gave up 2 bases and V 6 bases, and 7 bases lay outside the gene matches. The CDR3 bases are TGTGCCAGCAGGACCGGGACTACAACCTACAATGAGCAGTTCTTC. Translated, it gives CASRTGTTTYNEQFF.

The chain has TRBV28 and TRBJ2-1; D gene ambiguous. CDR1 is MDHEN, CDR2 SYDVKM, per germline. This CDR3 spans 15 amino acids. V dropped 5 bases and J dropped 0 bases, with 11 bases sitting between them. CDR3 nucleotides: TGTGCCAGCAGTATGCAGGTTGTCTCCTACAATGAGCAGTTCTTC. This sequence encodes CASSMQVVSYNEQFF. Looking up the rest from reference TRBV28 and TRBJ2-1 gives the full variable domain: DVKVTQSSRYLVKRTGEKVFLECVQDMDHENMFWYRQDPGLGLRLIYFSYDVKMKEKGDIPEGYSVSREKKERFSLILESASTNQTSMYLCASSMQVVSYNEQFFGPGTRLTVL.

This clonotype occurred a few times. This chain links TRBV29-1 with TRBJ2-5; no clear D gene. This CDR3 has 13 residues. CDR1 and CDR2 (germline): SQVTM, ANQGSEA. Deletions cut 7 bases from V and 2 bases from J, with 14 bases between. For the CDR3, the DNA is TGCAGCGCCCCAGGCCTTAGACAAGAGACCCAGTACTTC. Translated: CSAPGLRQETQYF. The entire variable domain, with the rest obtained from reference TRBV29-1 and TRBJ2-5, is as follows: SAVISQKPSRDICQRGTSLTIQCQVDSQVTMMFWYRQQPGQSLTLIATANQGSEATYESGFVIDKFPISRPNLTFSTLTVSNMSPEDSSIYLCSAPGLRQETQYFGPGTRLLVL.

The gene calls are TRBV7-2 and TRBJ2-1, with D perhaps TRBD2 (5 bases). The germline V gene has CDR1 SGHTA and CDR2 FQGNSA. CDR3 length: 15 amino acids. The ends were cut back, 0 bases at V and 6 bases at J, with 12 bases in the middle. The CDR3 spells CASSLAGELSNEQFF. CDR3 bases: TGTGCCAGCAGCTTAGCGGGAGAGCTTTCCAATGAGCAGTTCTTC.

This clonotype appeared many times. V usage is TRBV6-1 and J usage is TRBJ2-3; 9 positions match TRBD1. The CDR3 consists of 13 residues. V lost 6 bases to trimming and J lost 4 bases; unmatched junction nucleotides: 2. CDR1 is MNHNS, CDR2 SASEGT, per germline. This CDR3 reads CASSRTGADTQYF. CDR3 coding DNA: TGTGCCAGCAGCCGGACAGGGGCAGATACGCAGTATTTT.

This clonotype occurred a few times. This chain joins TRBV5-6 and TRBJ1-1; D not resolved. Germline V gene sequence: CDR1 SGHDT, CDR2 YYEEEE. The CDR3 covers 15 residues. The germline V and J ends were trimmed by 0 bases and 1 base, with 10 bases remaining between them. CDR3 nucleotides: TGTGCCAGCAGCTTGGTCCCCACAAGGAACACTGAAGCTTTCTTT. It translates to CASSLVPTRNTEAFF. Full variable domain (outside the CDR3, taken from reference TRBV5-6 and TRBJ1-1): DAGVTQSPTHLIKTRGQQVTLRCSPKSGHDTVSWYQQALGQGPQFIFQYYEEEERQRGNFPDRFSGHQFPNYSSELNVNALLLGDSALYLCASSLVPTRNTEAFFGQGTRLTVV.

In the case of this clonotype: This may be a read error: a much more frequent sequence differs by one nucleotide. Given the absence of the conserved phenylalanine or tryptophan at the CDR3 end, a read error is likely. This sequence joins TRBV4-3 and TRBJ1-2; D possibly corresponds to TRBD1 (5 bases). The ends were cut back, 2 bases at V and 4 bases at J, with 14 bases in the middle. Germline V gene lookup returns CDR1 LGHNA and CDR2 YSLEER. This CDR3 region has 15 residues. The CDR3 reads CASSQNPGHTYGYTY. Here the CDR3 DNA reads TGCGCCAGCAGCCAAAACCCAGGGCACACCTATGGCTACACCTAC.

Here the CDR3 reads CASSQDLSANYGYTF. For the CDR3, the DNA is TGTGCCAGCAGCCAAGATCTGAGTGCTAACTATGGCTACACCTTC. This sequence joins TRBV4-2 and TRBJ1-2, with no clear D. V lost 0 bases and J 0 bases, leaving 8 bases between the germline ends. The CDR3 length is 15 residues. Germline-derived CDR1 and CDR2 are LGHNA and YNFKEQ.

The J gene is TRBJ2-3, the V gene TRBV24-1; D gene unclear. Trimming left V 2 bases short and J 2 bases short, with 7 bases between. Germline V gene lookup returns CDR1 KGHDR and CDR2 SFDVKD. The CDR3 spans 14 residues. The CDR3 nucleotides read TGTGCCACCAGTGATTCGAGGTCCACAGATACGCAGTATTTT. It codes for CATSDSRSTDTQYF.

This clonotype has more than one count but fewer than ten. The gene calls are TRBV6-1 and TRBJ1-6; D remains ambiguous. The CDR3 length is 16 residues. Trimming removed 8 bases at V and 0 bases at J, with 14 bases between. Germline CDR1 MNHNS, CDR2 SASEGT. CDR3 loop: CASDGRPSSYNSPLHF. In DNA form, the CDR3 reads TGTGCCAGCGATGGACGGCCGAGCTCCTATAATTCACCCCTCCACTTT.

The chain carries TRBV18 and TRBJ2-7; D is unclear. V was shortened by 2 bases and J by 5 bases, with 16 bases between the two germline ends. The CDR3 extends over 15 amino acids. The germline V gene has CDR1 KGHSH and CDR2 LQKENI. CDR3 region: CASSPWGGTGHEQYF. DNA of the CDR3: TGTGCCAGCTCACCATGGGGTGGCACCGGGCACGAGCAGTACTTC. Variable domain in full (rest from reference TRBV18 and TRBJ2-7): NAGVMQNPRHLVRRRGQEARLRCSPMKGHSHVYWYRQLPEEGLKFMVYLQKENIIDESGMPKERFSAEFPKEGPSILRIQQVVRGDSAAYFCASSPWGGTGHEQYFGPGTRLTVT.